This entry concerns a single TCR beta chain. The antigen this receptor binds is unknown. The record has no base qualities; no much larger clone is one base away. Donors were healthy HIV-negative adults with no recently reported acute infections or vaccinations. Every donor was a Caucasian adult living in Nashville, Tennessee, USA. Magnetic negative selection was used to enrich CD4+ T cells, after which naive cells were positively selected on CD45RA and the negative fraction became the memory subset. After blood collection by leukapheresis, PBMCs were isolated using Ficoll-Histopaque density gradient centrifugation and then cryopreserved in the vapor phase of liquid nitrogen. Analytical flow cytometry was used to check the purity and quantity of each magnetically sorted T cell population. Genomic DNA was isolated from each sorted fraction and quantified by UV absorbance on a Nanodrop 2000c. Using the deep immunoSEQ assay, multiplex PCR amplified TCR CDR3 regions from genomic DNA. Extracted genomic DNA from each cell subset was spread evenly across all wells of several immunoSEQ 96-well plates, with each plate serving as a replicate. Each replicate PCR for sorted subsets received approximately 220 ng genomic DNA, equal to about 30,000 T cell genomes. The purified libraries were quantified using a Qubit 3.0 fluorometer, sized with a Bioanalyzer 2100, and then quantified again using the KAPA Library Quantification kit. A separate single-read 150-cycle Illumina NextSeq 550 flow cell was used to sequence each immunoSEQ 96-well plate. Per the original workflow: Because the immunoSEQ output included only junctional sequences and no quality scores, the filtering could not be the same as the filtering used for full-length reads. To assign V/J genes and CDR3, sequences were annotated using PyIR, a Python wrapper for IgBLAST v1.9, with IMGT germline references. Reads were removed for weak V/J assignments (E-value above 1e-6), missing CDR3, stop codons, out-of-frame junctions, or ambiguous translated residues. A V3J clonotype was defined by an identical inferred V gene, J gene, and CDR3 amino acid sequence. The percentage overlap between two repertoires was calculated by dividing the number of shared unique clonotypes by the size of the smaller repertoire. Repertoire richness was assessed with RTK rarefaction, the Chao1 estimator, and Recon v2.1 estimates of unobserved clonotypes. OLGA was used to compute generation probabilities for all TCRbeta clonotypes that the gDNA method yielded from a few donors. Not all clones reach the TCRdb copy of this immuneACCESS table, which keeps in-frame sequences only. Checked studies attribute under half of the gap to unresolved V genes and leave the rest unexplained. The D gene and trimming were derived from the DNA, and the V and J assignments and clone size from that table. For this sample there are approximately 2.5 million clones; approximately 94% appear just once. The ten largest clones take up over 0.12% of the sample.

These data come from a study of shared clonotypes between healthy human individuals (TCRdb year 2020). Notes on the research overall: A couple of women and a few men aged 18 to 49 years were included in the cohort. For each donor, CD4 naive and CD4 memory were each given three plates, CD8 naive was given two plates, and CD8 memory was given one plate. To estimate repertoire size and how much clonotypes are shared between individuals, the study performed deep sequencing of blood TCR repertoires from a few healthy adults. To increase sequencing depth and limit assay-specific biases, different laboratories used diverse techniques to prepare libraries and sequence TCR repertoires. Leukapheresis yielded between about 0.94 and 9.5 billion PBMCs per donor. The investigation overall reported the following: Pairwise subsampling indicated that sequencing depth was expected to affect the degree of clonotype sharing among donors. Rarefaction of sorted-subset datasets indicated incomplete sequencing despite the large sequencing depth. Clonotypes shared by all four sorted-subset donors showed higher generation probabilities than non-shared clonotypes. The small number of donors limited the genetic and exposure-history diversity represented. Across a handful of donors, about 4.5% of naive CD4, approximately 3.6% of naive CD8, 2.3% of memory CD4, and about 0.44% of memory CD8 clonotypes were shared. Sampling was restricted to blood, and TCR repertoires in tissues likely differ from the TCR repertoires found in blood. Naive subsets generally had larger estimated clonotype richness than memory subsets did.

The germline V gene (reference sequence) sets CDR1 to LNHDA and CDR2 to SQIVND. Inclusive of the bounding cysteine and phenylalanine, the CDR3 is 15 residues long. The read is trimmed to its CDR3 DNA, 45 bases read in frame from base 1. Trimming at the junction amounts to 4 bases on V and 0 bases on J, and the germline ends lie 9 bases apart. This receptor chain uses TRBV19 and TRBJ1-4; the D gene cannot be named for sure. The material sequenced was naive CD4+ T cells sorted from blood. The cell subset or site label corresponds to: CD45RA+ positively selected. The clonotype comes from a man aged 18 to 29 in good health. CDR3 loop: CASSTVSATNEKLFF. The base sequence is TGTGCCAGTAGTACGGTTAGCGCAACTAATGAAAAACTGTTTTTT.